This T cell receptor (beta chain) comes out of a study of T cells in Graves' hyperthyroidism and ophthalmopathy. Study overall: The blood sample was taken at first diagnosis, before treatment began.

Amplification of TCR beta CDR3 regions used RNA as the template. First-round RT-PCR targeting the TCR CDR3 was performed with the HTBI primer set. TCRdb analysed the multiplex PCR reads with MiXCR anew, one entry per CDR3 protein. This sample has under 600,000 distinct CDR3 sequences, with more than 15% found just once. General study points: Also found in blood were most expanded thyroid clonotypes above 0.001. Ophthalmopathy was predicted by the model a median of about 6.5 months ahead of onset.

A Clinical Activity Score of at least 3, a NOSPECS grade of at least 4 and a duration under 3 months were recorded in the ophthalmopathy patients. This clonotype was recorded at least ten times. Its antigen is as yet unknown. Between the trimmed V and J ends, which lost 1 base and 7 bases, there was a span of 11 bases. CDR3 size: 13 residues. The V gene's germline CDR1 is KGHSY and CDR2 FQNENV. Sequencing used blood. This receptor was obtained from a woman aged 40 to 55 with Graves' ophthalmopathy. This chain uses TRBV16 with TRBJ2-7; D may be TRBD1 or TRBD2 (5 bases each). The chain's CDR3 is CASSQWDPEEQYF. CDR3 in DNA: TGTGCCAGCAGCCAATGGGACCCCGAGGAGCAGTACTTC.